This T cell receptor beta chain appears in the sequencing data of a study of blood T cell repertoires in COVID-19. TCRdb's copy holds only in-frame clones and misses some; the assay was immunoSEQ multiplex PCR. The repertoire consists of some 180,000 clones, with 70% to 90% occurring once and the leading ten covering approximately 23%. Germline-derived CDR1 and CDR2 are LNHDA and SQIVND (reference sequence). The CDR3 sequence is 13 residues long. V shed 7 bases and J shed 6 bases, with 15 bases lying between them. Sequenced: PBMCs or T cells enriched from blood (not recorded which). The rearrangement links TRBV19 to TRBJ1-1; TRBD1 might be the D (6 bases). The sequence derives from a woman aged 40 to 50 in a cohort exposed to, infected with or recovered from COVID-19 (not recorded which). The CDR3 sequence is CASNKGGQPEAFF. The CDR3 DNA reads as TGTGCCAGTAATAAGGGGGGGCAGCCTGAAGCTTTCTTT.